This TCR beta chain was sequenced in a study of identical twins (dated by TCRdb to the mid-2010s). For the study in its entirety: TCR alpha and beta repertoires from monozygotic twins, unrelated adults of various ages and cord blood were deep-sequenced to test whether fetal clonotypes persist. To rule out contamination, replicate twin experiments were performed at different times with different library preparation protocols. What the authors observed across the whole study: Excess twin sharing in beta out-of-frame sequences was weaker because fewer shared sequences lowered the signal-to-noise ratio. Because the same donors could not be followed over many years, the conclusions depended on cross-sectional statistical analysis. Invariant T cells such as MAIT and iNKT could partly confound zero-insertion analyses, though diverse VJ usage argued against this for most clonotypes. Compared with coincidental sharing between unrelated individuals, out-of-frame TCR alpha sequences shared between twins showed an excess of sequences with low generation probability. In monozygotic twins, recombination models systematically underestimated out-of-frame TCR alpha sharing, but the models matched the sharing seen between unrelated individuals. Fewer insertions were carried by abundant cord blood beta clonotypes, a similar but weaker trend appeared in young adult naive repertoires, and no such trend appeared in memory repertoires.

With regard to this clonotype: The target of this receptor is not known. Base qualities are missing; no much larger clone stands one base away.

Reading the germline V gene gives CDR1 ENHRY and CDR2 SYGVKD. From its cysteine to its phenylalanine, the CDR3 spans 14 amino acids. Just CDR3 DNA is preserved here, 42 bases in frame from base 1. Trimming removed 10 bases from V and 2 bases from J; the gene matches leave 10 bases unexplained. Every donor was a healthy Caucasian. Three pairs of female monozygotic twins, all aged roughly 18 to 29 years, made up the twin cohort. Positive isolation kits from Invitrogen were used to isolate the CD4+ and CD8+ T cell populations. Library construction relied on 5' RACE. These reads were obtained on an Illumina HiSeq 2000. A universal primer binding site was introduced by template switching, and a unique molecular identifier was present in the final cDNA, enabling accurate counting of TCR cDNA molecules. Specific primers in the conserved constant-segment region were used to synthesize first-strand cDNA for the TCR alpha and beta chains. Each cDNA library was double barcoded, with a SMART-Mk sample barcode plus Illumina barcodes, to control for contamination. Two successive PCR steps introduced TruSeq adapter sequences along with Illumina sample barcodes. TCR alpha and beta cDNA libraries were sequenced on the Illumina HiSeq platform with custom primers. Per the original workflow: Unique molecular identifiers were extracted from raw reads with MiGEC, and CDR3 positions were determined with MiXCR. For each individual, recombination models were inferred using an EM algorithm with the repgenHMM and IGoR tools. Shared clonotype analysis was performed with the tcR package in R, normalizing sharing by the product of cloneset sizes. Out-of-frame nonproductive sequences were analyzed to study raw recombination free of thymic and clonal selection effects. TCRdb redid the processing of the public reads, applying fastp at Q25 and MiXCR, and retained in-frame beta chains. Entries are consolidated by CDR3 protein sequence, retaining the most common genes and DNA. The authors' filters were not applied to this entry. The sample table lists about 470,000 distinct CDR3 sequences, less than 25% of them with a count of one. Over 2.5% of the sample rests with the top ten.

The data were also submitted as part of a second study, on T cells expressing NK-cell markers. As the second study states: Under ten donors provided sorted CD3+CD56+NKG2C+, CD3+CD56+NKG2C- and CD3+CD56-NKG2C+ T-cell subsets, whose TCR beta-chain repertoires were profiled. Among the eight sequenced donors, only one was HCMV-seronegative, while the other seven were HCMV-seropositive. To restrict sorting to alphabetaTCR-expressing T cells, an anti-gammadeltaTCR antibody was added in several experiments. In six donors, the dominant CD3+CD56+NKG2C+ clonotypes were among the top 10 CD8+ clonotypes and accounted for about 1.0-7.5% of CD8+ T cells. Those dominant clonotypes were again the most abundant among CD3+CD56-NKG2C+ cells in a handful of donors, at 28.3-60.1%. It remained unclear whether the expanded NKG2C-expressing T cell clones were specific for HCMV antigens. Randomly selected healthy volunteers, three men and five women, were used as the eight sequenced donors. A commercial ELISA kit detecting HCMV-specific IgG in serum was used to determine HCMV serostatus. Reads were demultiplexed and grouped by UMI with MIGEC, and clonotypes were assembled and quantified with MiTCR. To exclude erroneous sequences, any TCR cDNA sequence not supported by at least two reads was discarded. The tcR package was used for downstream repertoire analysis, and clonotypes were matched between fractions using CDR3 nucleotide sequence together with V segment. VDJmatch was used to annotate antigen specificity against VDJdb, with one amino acid substitution in CDR3 permitted.

Sequences were obtained from CD4+ T cells sorted from blood. This clonotype was sampled from a woman aged 18 to 35 in good health. The V and J segments used are TRBV10-3 and TRBJ2-7, and 8 bases in between align with TRBD1. The nucleotides are TGTGCCACCAGCCCCGGGACAGGAGCCTACGAGCAGTACTTC. This is translated as CATSPGTGAYEQYF.